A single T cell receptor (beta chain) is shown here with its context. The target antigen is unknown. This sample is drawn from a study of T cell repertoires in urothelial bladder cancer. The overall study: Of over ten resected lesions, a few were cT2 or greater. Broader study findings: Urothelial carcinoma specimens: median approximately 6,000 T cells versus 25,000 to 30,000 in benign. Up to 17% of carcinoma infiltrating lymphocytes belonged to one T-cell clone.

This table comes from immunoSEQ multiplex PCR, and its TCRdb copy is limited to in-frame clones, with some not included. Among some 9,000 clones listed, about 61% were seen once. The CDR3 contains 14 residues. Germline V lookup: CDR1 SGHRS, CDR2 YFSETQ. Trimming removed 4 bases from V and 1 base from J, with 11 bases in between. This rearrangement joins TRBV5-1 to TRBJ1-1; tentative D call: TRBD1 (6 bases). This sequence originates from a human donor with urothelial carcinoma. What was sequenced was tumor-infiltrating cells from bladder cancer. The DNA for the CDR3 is TGCGCCAGCAGCCCGGGGGACACGAACACTGAAGCTTTCTTT. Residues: CASSPGDTNTEAFF. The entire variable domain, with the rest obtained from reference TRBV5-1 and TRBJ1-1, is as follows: KAGVTQTPRYLIKTRGQQVTLSCSPISGHRSVSWYQQTPGQGLQFLFEYFSETQRNKGNFPGRFSGRQFSNSRSEMNVSTLELGDSALYLCASSPGDTNTEAFFGQGTRLTVV.